The TCR beta chain described here comes from a study of blood T cells in healthy people across ages. The CDR3 consists of 12 residues. Germline V lookup: CDR1 DFQATT, CDR2 SNEGSKA (reference sequence). The germline V and J ends were trimmed by 3 bases and 9 bases, with 12 bases remaining between them. A second PCR, run for about 7 to 11 cycles, used a sample-barcoded 5' primer plus a J-beta primer mix. One entry per CDR3 protein, called by TCRdb with MiXCR from the 5' RACE reads. The sample has about a million distinct CDR3 sequences, roughly half seen once. The chain recombines TRBV20-1 with TRBJ2-1; D gene unclear. The sequenced material came from blood. The receptor was derived from a woman aged 60-75 years in good health. The CDR3 is CSARAIGSEQFF. The CDR3 region has the DNA TGCAGTGCTAGGGCCATAGGTAGTGAGCAGTTCTTC.